The following is a T cell receptor (beta chain) sequence with its context. The CDR3 totals 12 residues. The germline gives CDR1 SEHNR, CDR2 FQNEAQ (reference sequence). Trimming stripped 0 bases from V and 4 bases from J, with 3 bases between. This specimen comes from a study of Tregs in tolerant kidney transplant recipients. Repertoires were generated with immunoSEQ multiplex PCR, while TCRdb's copy carries only in-frame clones and drops some. The sample lists over 50,000 clones, approximately 85% occurring once. An overnight rest at 37°C with approximately 180 IU/ml IL-2 preceded regulatory T cell sorting from thawed PBMCs.

This specimen was Tregs from blood, taken before the transplant. The sequence was obtained from a human donor who received a combined kidney and bone marrow transplant. This chain connects TRBV7-9 to TRBJ1-1; D ambiguous. As DNA, the CDR3 is TGTGCCAGCAGCTTAGCAGCCACTGAAGCTTTCTTT. This codes for CASSLAATEAFF. Based on the CDR3 plus reference TRBV7-9 and TRBJ1-1, the full variable domain is DTGVSQNPRHKITKRGQNVTFRCDPISEHNRLYWYRQTLGQGPEFLTYFQNEAQLEKSRLLSDRFSAERPKGSFSTLEIQRTEQGDSAMYLCASSLAATEAFFGQGTRLTVV.